This TCR beta chain was identified in a study of shared clonotypes between healthy human individuals. Germline CDR1 reads SGDLS; CDR2 reads YYNGEE. The CDR3 length is 16 residues. The ends were cut back, 2 bases at V and 6 bases at J, with 18 bases in the middle. The DNA input per sorted-subset replicate PCR was about 0.2 ug, corresponding to 25,000 to 30,000 T cell genomes. Assay used: immunoSEQ multiplex PCR; TCRdb lists only in-frame clones, some missing. Among approximately 1.9 million clones, about 93% were seen once, and the ten largest hold about 1.7%. Terminally differentiated effector memory CD45RA+ cells were left out of the naive CD8 fraction, which was CD45RO-negative and positively selected for CCR7. There were only Caucasian adults among the donors, and all lived in Nashville, Tennessee.

The chain has TRBV9 and TRBJ2-1; TRBD1 is a possible D gene (6 bases). Sample: naive CD8+ T cells from PBMCs. The TCR originated in a man between 18 and 35 years old in good health. Some clones in this sample may be carry-over from other donors' samples. The CDR3 nucleotides are TGTGCCAGCAGCGTCAGGGACACCGCTCCCGTCAATGAGCAGTTCTTC. Translated: CASSVRDTAPVNEQFF.